This paragraph covers one T cell receptor beta chain sequence. Its cognate antigen is unknown. The data were obtained in a study of T-cell memory formation after mild COVID-19. Study observations and caveats: CD4+ contracting clones lay mainly in CM and EM, CD8+ ones in EMRA. Researchers could not confirm that second-wave clones peaking on day 37 targeted SARS-CoV-2.

V shed 1 base and J shed 7 bases, with 11 bases lying between them. Germline assignment: CDR1 SEHNR and CDR2 FQNEAQ (reference sequence). This CDR3 contains 15 residues. UMIs and sample barcodes were carried by the TCR alpha and TCR beta cDNA libraries that 5'RACE produced using constant-segment primers. Each CDR3 protein is one row after TCRdb ran MiXCR on the 5' RACE reads. The top ten clones hold 20% to 25% of a sample with around 390,000 distinct CDR3 sequences, approximately 15% of them seen once. The clonotype was recovered from a man aged 18-30 years who had mild COVID-19 (a few samples of this study predate the infection). Cell type and time point are not known. Sample: PBMCs or a T cell subset sorted from them (not recorded which). The chain combines TRBV7-9 with TRBJ1-6, with unresolved D. The CDR3 spells CASSLVRLENSPLHF. Written as DNA, the CDR3 is TGTGCCAGCAGCTTAGTTCGGCTCGAAAATTCACCCCTCCACTTT.